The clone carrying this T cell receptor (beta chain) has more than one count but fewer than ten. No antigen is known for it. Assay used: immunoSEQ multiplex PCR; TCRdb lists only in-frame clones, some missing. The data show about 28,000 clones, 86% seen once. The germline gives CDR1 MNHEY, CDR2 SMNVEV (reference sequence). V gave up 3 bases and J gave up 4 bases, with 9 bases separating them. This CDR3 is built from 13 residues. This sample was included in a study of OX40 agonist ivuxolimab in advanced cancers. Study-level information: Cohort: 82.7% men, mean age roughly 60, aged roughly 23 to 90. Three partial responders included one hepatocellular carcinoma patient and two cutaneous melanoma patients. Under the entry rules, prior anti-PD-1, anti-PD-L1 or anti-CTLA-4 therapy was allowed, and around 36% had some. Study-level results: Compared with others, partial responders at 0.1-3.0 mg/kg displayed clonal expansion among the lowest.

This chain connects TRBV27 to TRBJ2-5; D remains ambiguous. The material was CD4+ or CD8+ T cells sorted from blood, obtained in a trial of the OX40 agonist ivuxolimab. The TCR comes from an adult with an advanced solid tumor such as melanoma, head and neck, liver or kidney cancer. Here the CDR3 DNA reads TGTGCCAGCAGTTTGTTGAGAGGAGAGACCCAGTACTTC. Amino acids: CASSLLRGETQYF.